The clone carrying this TCR beta chain was found many times. This sample is part of a study of T-cell memory formation after mild COVID-19. The CDR3 totals 13 residues. Germline V gene data show CDR1 as SQVTM and CDR2 as ANQGSEA. V was pared by 7 bases and J by 8 bases, with 18 bases between. Each CDR3 protein gets one entry after TCRdb re-called the 5' RACE reads with MiXCR. The sample records around 180,000 distinct CDR3 sequences, around 16% being singletons. This receptor was identified in an adult woman who had mild COVID-19 (a few samples of this study predate the infection). Cell type and time point are not known. This rearrangement joins TRBV29-1 to TRBJ2-1; tentatively, D is TRBD1 or TRBD2 (5 bases each). Material: PBMCs or a T cell subset sorted from them (not recorded which). CDR3 region: CSADRDGYYEQFF. The CDR3 region has the DNA TGCAGCGCCGACCGGGACGGGTACTATGAGCAGTTCTTC.